The rows below give T cell receptor beta chains drawn from one sample of a study of blood T cell repertoires in COVID-19. TCRdb keeps only in-frame clones here, not all; method: immunoSEQ multiplex PCR. The sample has about 110,000 clones; 76% are singletons. Sequencing used peripheral blood. These receptors were obtained from a woman of 80 years or more with acute or convalescent COVID-19. Each CDR3 is given with its conserved first and last residue. The D gene is left open where the match is weak. Size values are once, few and many counts, or a class for expanded clones, and some rows have none.

J gene	V gene	D gene	clone size	CDR3 DNA	CDR3 protein
TRBJ2-6	TRBV28	-	-	TGTGCCAGCAGTTTAGGGGGGATCGCTGGGGCCAACGTCCTGACTTTC	CASSLGGIAGANVLTF
TRBJ1-1	TRBV7-8	-	-	TGTGCCAGCAGCCGCGTCGGTGAGGCAGTCATGAACACTGAAGCTTTCTTT	CASSRVGEAVMNTEAFF
TRBJ2-3	TRBV7-6	TRBD2	-	TGTGCCAGCAGCTTGGGACTAGCGGGGCCCCAGGGTACGCAGTATTTT	CASSLGLAGPQGTQYF
TRBJ2-7	TRBV5-1	TRBD1	-	TGCGCCAGCAGCCAGGGACAGGTAGAAGACGAGCAGTACTTC	CASSQGQVEDEQYF
TRBJ2-3	TRBV7-2	TRBD2	-	TGTGCCAGCAGCTTTGATCTAGCGGGAGGAGATACGCAGTATTTT	CASSFDLAGGDTQYF
TRBJ2-1	TRBV20-1	-	-	TGCAGTGCTAGTCATCTAGCGCCCCGGTTAGGTGAGCAGTTCTTC	CSASHLAPRLGEQFF
TRBJ2-7	TRBV21-1	-	-	TGTGCCAGCAGCAAAGAAAAGCCCGAGTCTAGCGGATCCTACGAGCAGTACTTC	CASSKEKPESSGSYEQYF
TRBJ1-1	TRBV9	TRBD1	-	TGTGCCAGCAGCCCCCGACAGGGCTCGGTAGTTGCTGAAGCTTTCTTT	CASSPRQGSVVAEAFF
TRBJ2-3	TRBV29-1	-	-	TGCAGCGTTCGGCAGCGGCCCCCCACAGATACGCAGTATTTT	CSVRQRPPTDTQYF
TRBJ1-1	TRBV29-1	-	-	TGCAGCGTTGTAGCGCAGATGAACACTGAAGCTTTCTTT	CSVVAQMNTEAFF
TRBJ1-2	TRBV28	TRBD1	-	TGTGCCAGCCGACAGGGTAACTATGGCTACACCTTC	CASRQGNYGYTF
TRBJ2-1	TRBV5-1	-	-	TGCGCCAGCAGCTTGGTAGGCGGGGTGGATGAGCAGTTCTTC	CASSLVGGVDEQFF
TRBJ1-5	TRBV18	TRBD1	once	TGTGCCAGCTCCCCGGGGACAGATTATCAGCCCCAGCATTTT	CASSPGTDYQPQHF
TRBJ1-3	TRBV30	-	-	TGTGCCTGTCTGAGCTCTGGAAACACCATATATTTT	CACLSSGNTIYF
TRBJ2-1	TRBV6-2/TRBV6-3	TRBD2	-	TGTGCCAGCAGTTCCATTCGGAGCGGGAGCTACAATGAGCAGTTCTTC	CASSSIRSGSYNEQFF
TRBJ2-6	TRBV4-1	TRBD1	-	TGCGCCAGCAGCCAAGATGGGGGACAGGGTTACCCTGGGGCCAACGTCCTGACTTTC	CASSQDGGQGYPGANVLTF
TRBJ2-2	TRBV2	-	-	TGTGCCAGCAGTCAAGCCAGGGCCCCCGGGGAGCTGTTTTTT	CASSQARAPGELFF
TRBJ1-2	TRBV29-1	TRBD1	-	TGCAGCGTTGAGGACAGGCCCCTCTATGGCTACACCTTC	CSVEDRPLYGYTF
TRBJ2-2	TRBV29-1	-	once	TGCAGCGTTGAGGTGCGGGGCGTGAACACCGGGGAGCTGTTTTTT	CSVEVRGVNTGELFF
TRBJ2-3	TRBV20-1	TRBD2	-	TGCAGTGCTCGTGGACTAGCGGGGGGCGACACAGATACGCAGTATTTT	CSARGLAGGDTDTQYF
TRBJ2-3	TRBV7-3	-	-	TGTGCCAGCAGCCCTGGACAGAGCACAGATACGCAGTATTTT	CASSPGQSTDTQYF
TRBJ2-1	TRBV7-2	-	-	TGTGCCAGCAGCGACAACTCACCACCCGCCAATGAGCAGTTCTTC	CASSDNSPPANEQFF
TRBJ2-1	TRBV6-5	-	few	TGTGCCAGCAACAGGGCTTCCTACAATGAGCAGTTCTTC	CASNRASYNEQFF
TRBJ2-5	TRBV23-1	TRBD1	-	TGCGCCAGCAGTGACAGGGGCCGCCACCCAGAGACCCAGTACTTC	CASSDRGRHPETQYF
TRBJ1-1	TRBV11-2	TRBD1	once	TGTGCCAGCAGCTTAATTCACGACAGGGGGTTTGAAGCTTTCTTT	CASSLIHDRGFEAFF
TRBJ2-5	TRBV2	TRBD2	-	TGTGCCGATACCCCAGCGGGAGGAGGAGAGACCCAGTACTTC	CADTPAGGGETQYF
TRBJ2-5	TRBV5-5	-	-	TGTGCCAGCAGCTTGTGGGGGGGCGAGGAGACCCAGTACTTC	CASSLWGGEETQYF
TRBJ2-7	TRBV3-1/TRBV3-2	TRBD2	-	TGTGCCAGCAGCAGCGGGGGGTACGAGCAGTACTTC	CASSSGGYEQYF
TRBJ1-4	TRBV6-4	TRBD1	few	TGTGCCAGCAGTGCCGGGACAGGGGATGAAAAACTGTTTTTT	CASSAGTGDEKLFF
TRBJ2-4	TRBV3-1/TRBV3-2	-	-	TGTGCCAGCAGCCAAGGTGGAGGGCAAACTCTAGCCAAAAACATTCAGTACTTC	CASSQGGGQTLAKNIQYF
TRBJ2-5	TRBV3-1/TRBV3-2	TRBD1	-	TGTGCCAGCAGCCACGGGACAGGGGTTCGGGAGACCCAGTACTTC	CASSHGTGVRETQYF
TRBJ1-3	TRBV6-5	TRBD1	-	TGTGCCAGCAGATCTACAGGGGGCTCTGGAAACACCATATATTTT	CASRSTGGSGNTIYF
TRBJ2-3	TRBV6-5	TRBD2	-	TGTGCCACCAAGACTAGCGGGAACACAGATACGCAGTATTTT	CATKTSGNTDTQYF
TRBJ2-1	TRBV24-1	TRBD2	-	TGTGCCACCAGTGATTTGAAGGGGGCGGGAGGGTACAATGAGCAGTTCTTC	CATSDLKGAGGYNEQFF
TRBJ1-2	TRBV4-1	TRBD1	few	TGCGCCAGCAGCCAAGATCCGCGGGACAGGGGACGTGGCTACACCTTC	CASSQDPRDRGRGYTF
TRBJ2-5	TRBV28	-	once	TGTGCCAGCAGTTCGGAGACCCAGTACTTC	CASSSETQYF
TRBJ1-1	TRBV2	-	many	TGTGCCAGCAGTCTAACCCCCGCCTCTGAAGCTTTCTTT	CASSLTPASEAFF
TRBJ1-6	TRBV4-1	-	-	TGCGCCAGCAGCCAAGATATGGGGGCGAATAATTCACCCCTCCACTTT	CASSQDMGANNSPLHF
TRBJ1-1	TRBV6-5	-	few	TGTGCCAGCGGGACACTTGACACTGAAGCTTTCTTT	CASGTLDTEAFF
TRBJ1-5	TRBV6-6	TRBD1	-	TGTGCCACCGGGACAGATAGCAATCAGCCCCAGCATTTT	CATGTDSNQPQHF
TRBJ1-2	TRBV4-2	-	-	TGTGCCAGCAGCCAAGATTACCCCGGGGGGAGAGACTATGGCTACACCTTC	CASSQDYPGGRDYGYTF
TRBJ1-3	TRBV3-1/TRBV3-2	-	-	TGTGCCAGCAGCCCCCGGGAGTACTCTGGAAACACCATATATTTT	CASSPREYSGNTIYF
TRBJ2-3	TRBV28	TRBD2	once	TGTGCCAGCAGAACAACGCGGGCTAGCGGGCTAGATACGCAGTATTTT	CASRTTRASGLDTQYF
TRBJ2-7	TRBV19	TRBD2	-	TGTGCCAGTAGCCTCGAGCGGGGGGGTGAGCAGTACTTC	CASSLERGGEQYF
TRBJ1-2	TRBV28	-	few	TGTGCCAGCAGAGGCGGCAGGGTTGGTGGCTACACCTTC	CASRGGRVGGYTF
TRBJ2-4	TRBV24-1	-	-	TGTGCCACCAGTGATCCTGTAGCCAAAAACATTCAGTACTTC	CATSDPVAKNIQYF
TRBJ1-5	TRBV6-5	TRBD1	-	TGTGCCAGCAGTCCCAACAGGGGCGGGCAGCCCCAGCATTTT	CASSPNRGGQPQHF
TRBJ1-5	TRBV6-2/TRBV6-3	-	-	TGTGCCAGCAGCCTCGAAAGGGGCCAGCCCCAGCATTTT	CASSLERGQPQHF
TRBJ2-3	TRBV28	TRBD2	-	TGTGCCAGCAGTTTAGCGGGAGTGGGAGCAGATACGCAGTATTTT	CASSLAGVGADTQYF
TRBJ2-1	TRBV3-1/TRBV3-2	TRBD2	many	TGTGCCAGCAGCCAAGATCTAGCGGGCTACAATGAGCAGTTCTTC	CASSQDLAGYNEQFF
TRBJ2-5	TRBV6-5	TRBD1	-	TGTGCCAGCAGCTACAGGGGGTTGGAGACCCAGTACTTC	CASSYRGLETQYF
TRBJ1-1	TRBV7-3	TRBD1	once	TGTGCCAGCAGCAGGCAGGGGGGCTCAATTGAAGCTTTCTTT	CASSRQGGSIEAFF